These 22 T cell receptor beta chains originate from one sample sequenced in a study of T cells after somatic rescue of genetic block. Method: immunoSEQ multiplex PCR; TCRdb's copy keeps in-frame clones and lacks some. Found here are about 70,000 clones, under 95% of them singletons; the top ten hold 2.5% to 3.5%. What was sequenced was peripheral blood mononuclear cells (PBMCs). These receptors all come from a man aged 40-49 years.

V usage is TRBV9 and J usage is TRBJ2-1; no clear D. Germline CDR1 and CDR2: SGDLS and YYNGEE. This CDR3 spans 15 amino acids. Between the trimmed V and J ends, which lost 0 bases and 0 bases, there was a span of 7 bases. The CDR3 here is CASSVASNSYNEQFF. CDR3 coding DNA: TGTGCCAGCAGCGTAGCTTCTAACTCCTACAATGAGCAGTTCTTC.

CDR3 residues: CASSQGERDQPQHF. The DNA of the CDR3 is TGCGCCAGCAGCCAAGGGGAGCGGGATCAGCCCCAGCATTTT. The V and J genes are TRBV4-1 and TRBJ1-5; D remains ambiguous. Trimming cost V 1 base and J 5 bases, with 9 bases left between them. The germline CDR1 and CDR2 sequences are MGHRA and YSYEKL. This CDR3 has 14 residues.

The chain has TRBV4-2 and TRBJ2-2; D remains ambiguous. This CDR3 comprises 17 residues. Germline V lookup: CDR1 LGHNA, CDR2 YNFKEQ. V was cut by 3 bases and J by 2 bases, with 16 bases left in between. The CDR3 DNA is TGTGCCAGCAGCCACGGCTACGTTGACGGTAACACCGGGGAGCTGTTTTTT. It yields the protein CASSHGYVDGNTGELFF.

The chain couples TRBV9 to TRBJ2-1, with 10 bases matching TRBD2. Germline V CDR1 and CDR2: SGDLS, YYNGEE. This CDR3 spans 17 amino acids. J lost 4 bases, V lost 0 bases, and 7 bases had no gene match. CDR3 region: CASSVAGAGGTYNEQFF. CDR3 nucleotide sequence: TGTGCCAGCAGCGTAGCGGGAGCGGGGGGGACTTACAATGAGCAGTTCTTC.

This chain uses TRBV11-2 with TRBJ2-5; 7 bases match TRBD1. CDR3 size: 15 residues. Germline loops: CDR1 SGHAT, CDR2 FQNNGV. The junction had 7 bases not matched to a gene; V was cut back by 1 base and J by 5 bases. CDR3 bases: TGTGCCAGCAGCTTAGTACAGGGGAGTAGGGAGACCCAGTACTTC. This gives the protein CASSLVQGSRETQYF.

The chain has TRBV7-2 and TRBJ2-7; a possible D gene is TRBD1 (5 bases). V was clipped by 1 base and J by 5 bases, with 12 bases between them. CDR1 and CDR2 from the germline V gene are SGHTA and FQGNSA. The CDR3 is made up of 14 amino acids. In DNA, the CDR3 is TGTGCCAGCAGCTTAGGGTTTACAGGCAACGAGCAGTACTTC. Its protein product is CASSLGFTGNEQYF.

The table lists this clone with a count of one. V and J are TRBV19 and TRBJ1-1; 11 bases match TRBD1. V gave up 6 bases and J gave up 1 base; unmatched junction bases: 7. Germline V gives CDR1 LNHDA, CDR2 SQIVND (reference sequence). The CDR3 sequence is 16 residues long. The CDR3 nucleotides are TGTGCCAGTAGAAAAGGACAGGGGGCCTCGAACACTGAAGCTTTCTTT. The encoded protein is CASRKGQGASNTEAFF.

The chain is built from TRBV7-2 and TRBJ1-6; a possible D gene is TRBD1 (5 bases). The CDR3 contains 14 residues. Germline V lookup: CDR1 SGHTA, CDR2 FQGNSA. Trimming left V 6 bases short and J 7 bases short, with 13 bases between. This CDR3 is CASRYTGTNSPLHF. As DNA, the CDR3 is TGTGCCAGCAGATATACCGGGACGAATTCACCCCTCCACTTT.

The CDR3 DNA is TGTGCCAGCAGTGAAGTAGCGGGGGTTGAGACCCAGTACTTC. It translates to CASSEVAGVETQYF. This chain uses TRBV2 with TRBJ2-5; 9 bases are shared with TRBD2. CDR1 and CDR2 from the germline V gene are SNHLY and FYNNEI. The CDR3 extends over 14 amino acids. Trimming removed 1 base from V and 5 bases from J; junction bases left unmatched: 2.

This chain connects TRBV28 to TRBJ2-1; 7 bases are shared with TRBD2. CDR3 length equals 15 residues. CDR1 and CDR2 (germline): MDHEN, SYDVKM. After removal of 5 bases from V and 4 bases from J, the junction contained 8 bases not matched to a gene. The CDR3 DNA follows: TGTGCCAGCAGTGGGGGGGGTGCCGGTTACAATGAGCAGTTCTTC. Protein: CASSGGGAGYNEQFF.

The V call is TRBV4-2, the J call TRBJ1-5, with no clear D. Germline lookup yields CDR1 LGHNA and CDR2 YNFKEQ. The CDR3 runs 13 residues. V was shortened by 3 bases and J by 4 bases, with 7 bases between the two germline ends. The CDR3, as DNA: TGTGCCAGCAGCCAGGTTGAGAATCAGCCCCAGCATTTT. This gives the protein CASSQVENQPQHF.

The chain carries TRBV5-6 and TRBJ2-7, with D possibly being TRBD1 (5 bases). CDR3 length: 14 amino acids. Germline V gives CDR1 SGHDT, CDR2 YYEEEE. Trimming cost V 0 bases and J 3 bases, with 10 bases left between them. The CDR3 protein is CASSLVGQGYEQYF. Written as DNA, the CDR3 is TGTGCCAGCAGCTTGGTAGGGCAGGGCTACGAGCAGTACTTC.

This clone was recorded only once. The chain links TRBV18 to TRBJ1-6; 8 bases line up with TRBD1. Germline trimming cut 1 base from V and 8 bases from J; bases unmatched to any gene: 7. Germline V gene lookup returns CDR1 KGHSH and CDR2 LQKENI. The CDR3 has 16 amino acids. The CDR3 protein is CASSPQQGARDSPLHF. CDR3 nucleotides: TGTGCCAGCTCACCACAGCAGGGGGCGCGGGATTCACCCCTCCACTTT.

The DNA for the CDR3 is TGTGCCAGCTCACCAGTGACAGGGGCTGGAAACACCATATATTTT. It encodes CASSPVTGAGNTIYF. The V call is TRBV18, the J call TRBJ1-3; 8 nucleotides align to TRBD1. Germline-derived CDR1 and CDR2 are KGHSH and LQKENI. This CDR3 has 15 amino acids. With 2 bases clipped from V and 2 bases from J, the junction kept 2 bases outside the gene matches.

This clone has more than one count but fewer than ten. This chain joins TRBV7-9 and TRBJ2-7; no clear D. The CDR3 is made up of 11 amino acids. The ends were cut back, 2 bases at V and 2 bases at J, with 1 base in the middle. CDR1 and CDR2 from the germline V gene are SEHNR and FQNEAQ (reference sequence). CDR3 loop: CASSLTYEQYF. DNA of the CDR3: TGTGCCAGCAGCTTAACCTACGAGCAGTACTTC.

The chain is built from TRBV15 and TRBJ2-6; TRBD1 matches at 7 bases. The germline CDR1 and CDR2 sequences are LNHNV and YYDKDF (reference sequence). Trimming took 1 base from V and 1 from J; bases not matched to a gene: 13. The CDR3 spans 20 residues. The CDR3 coding sequence is TGTGCCACCAGCAGAGTTGAATGGGGGACAGTTCTATCTGGGGCCAACGTCCTGACTTTC. Encoded protein: CATSRVEWGTVLSGANVLTF.

This sequence joins TRBV5-4 and TRBJ2-7; no clear D gene. The CDR3 runs 14 residues. CDR1 is SGHNT and CDR2 is YYREEE in the germline V gene (reference sequence). Trimming cost V 3 bases and J 0 bases, with 10 bases left between them. The CDR3 here is CASSSESSSYEQYF. The CDR3, as DNA: TGTGCCAGCAGCTCAGAGAGCAGCTCCTACGAGCAGTACTTC.

The rearrangement links TRBV2 to TRBJ2-5; 9 bases agree with TRBD1. CDR1 is SNHLY and CDR2 is FYNNEI in the germline V gene. The CDR3 spans 15 residues. The V gene end was trimmed by 0 bases and the J gene end by 5 bases; junction bases not matched to a gene: 4. The CDR3 region is CASSEAGTGKETQYF. DNA of the CDR3: TGTGCCAGCAGTGAAGCGGGGACAGGGAAGGAGACCCAGTACTTC.

This chain connects TRBV6-5 to TRBJ2-6; D perhaps matches TRBD1 (5 bases). Trimming left V 3 bases short and J 1 base short, with 10 bases between. The CDR3 spans 16 residues. Germline CDR1 MNHEY, CDR2 SVGAGI. The CDR3 spells CASSYPPGSGANVLTF. For the CDR3, the DNA is TGTGCCAGCAGTTATCCCCCAGGGTCTGGGGCCAACGTCCTGACTTTC.

The V call is TRBV6-5, the J call TRBJ2-5; the match to TRBD2 covers 9 bases. The assigned J gene may be wrong: the sequence end matches TRBJ2-7 better. The germline CDR1 and CDR2 sequences are MNHEY and SVGAGI. The CDR3 has 16 residues. The CDR3 spells CASSFSATSGAYEQYF. The CDR3 nucleotides are TGTGCCAGCAGTTTCAGTGCGACTAGCGGAGCCTACGAGCAGTACTTC.

This rearrangement joins TRBV5-1 to TRBJ1-1, with TRBD1 as a possible D gene (6 bases). This CDR3 region has 18 residues. The germline gives CDR1 SGHRS, CDR2 YFSETQ. Deletions cut 4 bases from V and 3 bases from J, with 25 bases between. The CDR3 coding sequence is TGCGCCAGCAGCGGGGGCCGGGACAAGGGAGGCGTGGACACTGAAGCTTTCTTT. Translated, it gives CASSGGRDKGGVDTEAFF.

The genes are TRBV2 and TRBJ1-5; D remains unclear. Germline assignment: CDR1 SNHLY and CDR2 FYNNEI. V was shortened by 0 bases and J by 5 bases, with 8 bases between the two germline ends. The CDR3 length is 14 residues. The CDR3 is CASSEALQDQPQHF. The CDR3 DNA is TGTGCCAGCAGTGAAGCGCTTCAGGATCAGCCCCAGCATTTT.